This TCR beta chain was sequenced for a study of blood T cell repertoires in COVID-19. This table comes from immunoSEQ multiplex PCR, and its TCRdb copy is limited to in-frame clones, with some not included. The sample holds 340,000 or so clones; around 83% are singletons and the top ten take almost 3%. Trimming stripped 4 bases from V and 4 bases from J, with 10 bases between. CDR1 MNHNS and CDR2 SASEGT come from the germline V gene. CDR3 size: 14 residues. The genes are TRBV6-1 and TRBJ1-4, with no clear D. Sequencing was carried out using peripheral blood. This receptor was identified in a man in his thirties or forties with active or convalescent COVID-19. The CDR3 sequence: CASSVGRDNEKLFF. CDR3 nucleotide sequence: TGTGCCAGCAGTGTAGGGAGGGATAATGAAAAACTGTTTTTT.